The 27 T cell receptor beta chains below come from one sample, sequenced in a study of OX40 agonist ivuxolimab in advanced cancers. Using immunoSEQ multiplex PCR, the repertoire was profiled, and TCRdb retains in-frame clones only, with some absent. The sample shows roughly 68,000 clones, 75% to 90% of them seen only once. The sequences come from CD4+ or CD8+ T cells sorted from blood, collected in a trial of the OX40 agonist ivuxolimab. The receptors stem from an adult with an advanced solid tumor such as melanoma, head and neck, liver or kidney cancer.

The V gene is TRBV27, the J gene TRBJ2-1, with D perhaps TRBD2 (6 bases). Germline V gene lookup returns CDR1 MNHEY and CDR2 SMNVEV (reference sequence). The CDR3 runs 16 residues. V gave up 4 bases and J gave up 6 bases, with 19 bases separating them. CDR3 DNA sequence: TGTGCCAGCAGTTCCCCCCGGGAGAAGGGGATCAATGAGCAGTTCTTC. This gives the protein CASSSPREKGINEQFF.

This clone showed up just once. CDR3 sequence (DNA): TGTGCCATCAGTGAGTCTGGCTACGAGCAGTACTTC. This encodes CAISESGYEQYF. This chain uses TRBV10-3 with TRBJ2-7; D remains ambiguous. CDR3 length: 12 amino acids. Between the trimmed V and J ends, which lost 0 bases and 3 bases, there was a span of 3 bases. Germline V gene sequence: CDR1 ENHRY, CDR2 SYGVKD.

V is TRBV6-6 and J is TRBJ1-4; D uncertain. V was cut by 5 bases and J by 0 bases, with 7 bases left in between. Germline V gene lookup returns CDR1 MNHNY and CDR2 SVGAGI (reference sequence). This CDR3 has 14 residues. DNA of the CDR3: TGTGCCAGCAGTCAGCGTCCAACTAATGAAAAACTGTTTTTT. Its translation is CASSQRPTNEKLFF.

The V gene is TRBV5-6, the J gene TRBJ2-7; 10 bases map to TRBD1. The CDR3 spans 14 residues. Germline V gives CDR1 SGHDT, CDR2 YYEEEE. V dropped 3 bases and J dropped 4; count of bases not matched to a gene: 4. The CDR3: CASSYGTGVYEQYF. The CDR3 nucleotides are TGTGCCAGCAGCTACGGGACAGGGGTGTACGAGCAGTACTTC.

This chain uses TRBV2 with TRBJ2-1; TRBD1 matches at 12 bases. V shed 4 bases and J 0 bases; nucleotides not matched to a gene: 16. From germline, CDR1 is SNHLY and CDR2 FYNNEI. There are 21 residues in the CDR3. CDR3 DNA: TGTGCCAGCAGTGGTTTTTATCCGGGACAGGGGGCGCGGGGCTCCTACAATGAGCAGTTCTTC. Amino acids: CASSGFYPGQGARGSYNEQFF.

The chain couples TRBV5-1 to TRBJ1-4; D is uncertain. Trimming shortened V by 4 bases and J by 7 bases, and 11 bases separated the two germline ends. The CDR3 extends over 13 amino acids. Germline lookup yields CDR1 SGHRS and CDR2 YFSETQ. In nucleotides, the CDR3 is TGCGCCAGCAGCCTGTGGACGGGTGAAAAACTGTTTTTT. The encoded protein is CASSLWTGEKLFF.

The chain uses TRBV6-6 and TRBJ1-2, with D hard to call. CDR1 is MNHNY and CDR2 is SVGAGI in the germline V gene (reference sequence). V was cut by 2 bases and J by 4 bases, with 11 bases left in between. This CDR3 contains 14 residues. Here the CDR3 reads CASSYGSPVYGYTF. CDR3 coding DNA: TGTGCCAGCAGTTACGGCAGCCCGGTCTATGGCTACACCTTC.

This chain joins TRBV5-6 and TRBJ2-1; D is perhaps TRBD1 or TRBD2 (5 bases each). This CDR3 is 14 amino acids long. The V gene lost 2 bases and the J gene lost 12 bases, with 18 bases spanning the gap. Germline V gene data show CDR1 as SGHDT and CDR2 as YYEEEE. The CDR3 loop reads CASSFLRQTRGQFF. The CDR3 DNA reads TGTGCCAGCAGCTTCCTACGACAAACGAGGGGGCAGTTCTTC.

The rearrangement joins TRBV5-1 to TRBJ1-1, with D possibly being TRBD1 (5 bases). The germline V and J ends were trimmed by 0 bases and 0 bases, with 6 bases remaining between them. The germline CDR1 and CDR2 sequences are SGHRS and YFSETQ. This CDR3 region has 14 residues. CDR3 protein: CASSLGQMNTEAFF. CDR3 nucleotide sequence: TGCGCCAGCAGCTTGGGACAGATGAACACTGAAGCTTTCTTT. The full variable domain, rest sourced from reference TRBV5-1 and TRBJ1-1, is KAGVTQTPRYLIKTRGQQVTLSCSPISGHRSVSWYQQTPGQGLQFLFEYFSETQRNKGNFPGRFSGRQFSNSRSEMNVSTLELGDSALYLCASSLGQMNTEAFFGQGTRLTVV.

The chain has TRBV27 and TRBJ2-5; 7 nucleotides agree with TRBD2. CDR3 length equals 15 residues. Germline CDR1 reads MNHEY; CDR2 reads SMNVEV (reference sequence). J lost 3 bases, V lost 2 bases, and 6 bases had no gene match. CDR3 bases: TGTGCCAGCAGTTTAGTTCCCAGCGGGGAAGAGACCCAGTACTTC. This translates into CASSLVPSGEETQYF.

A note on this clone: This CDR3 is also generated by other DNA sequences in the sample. The CDR3 here is CASSLTATGATAYEQYF. The CDR3 DNA follows: TGTGCCAGCAGCTTAACCGCGACAGGGGCCACGGCCTACGAGCAGTACTTC. The chain employs TRBV7-6 and TRBJ2-7; 8 positions agree with TRBD1. The CDR3 spans 17 residues. J gave up 2 bases and V 2 bases, and 11 bases lay outside the gene matches. CDR1 is SGHVS and CDR2 is FNYEAQ in the germline V gene.

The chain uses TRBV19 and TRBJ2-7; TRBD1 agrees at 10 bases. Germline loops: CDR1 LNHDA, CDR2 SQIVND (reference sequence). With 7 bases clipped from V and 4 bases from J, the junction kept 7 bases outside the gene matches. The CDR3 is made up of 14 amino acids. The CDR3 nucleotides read TGTGCCAGTACCGCTGGGACAGGGGCATACGAGCAGTACTTC. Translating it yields CASTAGTGAYEQYF.

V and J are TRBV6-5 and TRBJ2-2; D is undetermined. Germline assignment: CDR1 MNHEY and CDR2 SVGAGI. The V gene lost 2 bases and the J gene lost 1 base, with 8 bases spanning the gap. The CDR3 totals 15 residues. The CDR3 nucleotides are TGTGCCAGCAGTTACATGGGGTTGAACACCGGGGAGCTGTTTTTT. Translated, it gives CASSYMGLNTGELFF.

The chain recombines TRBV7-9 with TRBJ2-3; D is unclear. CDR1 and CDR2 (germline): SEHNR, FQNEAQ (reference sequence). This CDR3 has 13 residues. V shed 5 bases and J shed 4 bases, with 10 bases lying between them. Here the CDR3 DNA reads TGTGCCAGCAGCCCGCAGCCCCCAGATACGCAGTATTTT. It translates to CASSPQPPDTQYF.

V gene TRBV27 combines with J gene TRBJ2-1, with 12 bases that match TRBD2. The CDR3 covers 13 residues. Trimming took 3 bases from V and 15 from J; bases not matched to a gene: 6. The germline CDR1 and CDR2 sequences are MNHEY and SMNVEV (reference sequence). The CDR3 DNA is TGTGCCAGCAGTTTCACGACTAGCGGGAGTTCGTTCTTC. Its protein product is CASSFTTSGSSFF.

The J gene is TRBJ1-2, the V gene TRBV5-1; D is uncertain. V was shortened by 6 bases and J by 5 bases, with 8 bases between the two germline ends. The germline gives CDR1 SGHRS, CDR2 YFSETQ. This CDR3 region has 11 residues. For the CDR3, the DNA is TGCGCCAGCAAAGGAGGGTATGGCTACACCTTC. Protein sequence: CASKGGYGYTF.

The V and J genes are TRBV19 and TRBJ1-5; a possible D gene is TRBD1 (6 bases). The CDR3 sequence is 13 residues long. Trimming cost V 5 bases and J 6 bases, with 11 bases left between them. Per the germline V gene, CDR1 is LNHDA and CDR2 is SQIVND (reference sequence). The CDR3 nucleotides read TGTGCCAGTAGTCTACAGGGATCTCAGCCCCAGCATTTT. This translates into CASSLQGSQPQHF.

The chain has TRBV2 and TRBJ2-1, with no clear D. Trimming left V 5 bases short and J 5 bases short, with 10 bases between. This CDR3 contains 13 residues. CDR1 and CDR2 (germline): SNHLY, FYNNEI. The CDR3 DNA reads TGTGCCAGCAGTTTCGACTTGAACAATGAGCAGTTCTTC. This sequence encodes CASSFDLNNEQFF.

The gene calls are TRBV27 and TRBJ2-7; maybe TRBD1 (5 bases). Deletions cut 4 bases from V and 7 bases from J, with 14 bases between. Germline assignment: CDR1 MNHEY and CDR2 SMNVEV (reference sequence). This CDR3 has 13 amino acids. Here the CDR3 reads CASSYGKGSEQYF. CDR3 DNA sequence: TGTGCCAGCAGTTATGGGAAGGGGTCGGAGCAGTACTTC.

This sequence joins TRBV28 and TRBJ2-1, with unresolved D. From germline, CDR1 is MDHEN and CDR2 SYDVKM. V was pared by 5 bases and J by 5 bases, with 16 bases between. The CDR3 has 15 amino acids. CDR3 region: CASSPIGLLDNEQFF. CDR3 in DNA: TGTGCCAGCAGTCCCATCGGGCTCCTGGACAATGAGCAGTTCTTC.

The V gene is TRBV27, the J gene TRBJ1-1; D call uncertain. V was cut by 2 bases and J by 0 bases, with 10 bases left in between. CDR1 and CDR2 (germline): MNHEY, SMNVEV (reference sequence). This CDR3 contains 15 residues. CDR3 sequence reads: CASSLRKHMNTEAFF. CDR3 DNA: TGTGCCAGCAGTTTAAGAAAGCACATGAACACTGAAGCTTTCTTT.

As DNA, the CDR3 is TGTGCCAGCAGCTTCAATCTAGCGGGGGGGCCCACCGGGGAGCTGTTTTTT. It encodes CASSFNLAGGPTGELFF. The chain links TRBV7-6 to TRBJ2-2; the match to TRBD2 covers 12 bases. In germline, CDR1 is SGHVS, CDR2 FNYEAQ. CDR3 length equals 17 residues. V lost 3 bases, J lost 4 bases, and 6 bases stayed unmatched.

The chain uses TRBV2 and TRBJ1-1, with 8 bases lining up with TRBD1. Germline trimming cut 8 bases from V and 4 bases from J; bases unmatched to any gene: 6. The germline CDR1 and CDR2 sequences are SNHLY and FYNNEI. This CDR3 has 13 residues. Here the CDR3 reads CASQDRVSTEAFF. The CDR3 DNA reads TGTGCCAGCCAGGACAGGGTTAGCACTGAAGCTTTCTTT.

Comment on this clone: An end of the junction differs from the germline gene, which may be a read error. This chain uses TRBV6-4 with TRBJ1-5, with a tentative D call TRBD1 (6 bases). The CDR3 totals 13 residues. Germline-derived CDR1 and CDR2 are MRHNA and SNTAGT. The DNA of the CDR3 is TGTGCCAGCAGTGACGGTCCCGCAGGGGTAAAGTATTTT. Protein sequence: CASSDGPAGVKYF.

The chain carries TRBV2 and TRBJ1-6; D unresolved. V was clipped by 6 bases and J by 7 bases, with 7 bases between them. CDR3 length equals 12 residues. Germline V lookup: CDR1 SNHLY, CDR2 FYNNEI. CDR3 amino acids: CASRRRNSPLHF. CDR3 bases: TGTGCCAGCAGACGGCGGAATTCACCCCTCCACTTT. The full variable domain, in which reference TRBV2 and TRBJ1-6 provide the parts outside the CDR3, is EPEVTQTPSHQVTQMGQEVILRCVPISNHLYFYWYRQILGQKVEFLVSFYNNEISEKSEIFDDQFSVERPDGSNFTLKIRSTKLEDSAMYFCASRRRNSPLHFGNGTRLTVT.

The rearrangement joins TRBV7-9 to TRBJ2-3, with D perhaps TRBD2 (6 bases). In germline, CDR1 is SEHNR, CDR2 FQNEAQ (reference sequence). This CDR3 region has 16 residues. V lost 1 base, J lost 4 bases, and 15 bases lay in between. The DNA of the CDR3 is TGTGCCAGCAGCTTAGTCCTGCGGGAAAATGCAGATACGCAGTATTTT. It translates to CASSLVLRENADTQYF. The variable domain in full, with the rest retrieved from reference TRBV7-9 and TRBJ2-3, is DTGVSQNPRHKITKRGQNVTFRCDPISEHNRLYWYRQTLGQGPEFLTYFQNEAQLEKSRLLSDRFSAERPKGSFSTLEIQRTEQGDSAMYLCASSLVLRENADTQYFGPGTRLTVL.

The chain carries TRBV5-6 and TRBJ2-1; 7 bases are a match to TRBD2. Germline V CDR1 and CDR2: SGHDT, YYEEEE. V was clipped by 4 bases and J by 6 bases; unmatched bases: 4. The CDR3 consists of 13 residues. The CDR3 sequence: CASSQGGSNEQFF. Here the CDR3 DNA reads TGTGCCAGCAGCCAAGGCGGGAGCAATGAGCAGTTCTTC.